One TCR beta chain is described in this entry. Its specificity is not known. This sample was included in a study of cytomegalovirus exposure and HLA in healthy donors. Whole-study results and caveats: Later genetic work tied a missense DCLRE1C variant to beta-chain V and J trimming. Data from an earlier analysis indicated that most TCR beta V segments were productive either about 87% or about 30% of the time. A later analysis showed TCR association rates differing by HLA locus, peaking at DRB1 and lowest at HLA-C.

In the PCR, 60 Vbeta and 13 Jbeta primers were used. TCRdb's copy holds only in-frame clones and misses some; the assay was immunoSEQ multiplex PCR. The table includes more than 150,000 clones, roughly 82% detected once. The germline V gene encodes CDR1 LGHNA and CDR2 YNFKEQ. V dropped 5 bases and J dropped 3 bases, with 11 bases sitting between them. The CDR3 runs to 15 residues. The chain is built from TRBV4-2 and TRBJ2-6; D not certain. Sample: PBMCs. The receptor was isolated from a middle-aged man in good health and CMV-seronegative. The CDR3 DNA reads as TGTGCCAGCAGCAAATCCAATGTTGGGGCCAACGTCCTGACTTTC. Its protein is CASSKSNVGANVLTF.